A single sample gave rise to the 11 T cell receptor beta chains below, sequenced in a study of blood T cell repertoires in COVID-19. Profiling relied on immunoSEQ multiplex PCR, and the TCRdb table lists in-frame clones only, not all of them. The data hold around 200,000 clones, with about 87% observed a single time. Material: peripheral blood. These receptors were obtained from a woman between 18 and 30 years old who had recovered from COVID-19.

The V call is TRBV4-3, the J call TRBJ1-4; TRBD1 might be the D (5 bases). Germline V gene lookup returns CDR1 LGHNA and CDR2 YSLEER. The CDR3 is made up of 15 amino acids. Trimming took off 0 bases at V and 7 bases at J, with 12 bases between the two ends. CDR3 residues: CASSQDLGEGEKLFF. The DNA of the CDR3 is TGCGCCAGCAGCCAAGATCTGGGGGAGGGTGAAAAACTGTTTTTT.

The CDR3 loop is CASSYEEYTEAFF. The CDR3 DNA is TGTGCCAGCAGTTACGAAGAGTACACTGAAGCTTTCTTT. The J gene is TRBJ1-1, the V gene TRBV6-5, with unresolved D. This CDR3 is built from 13 residues. V was shortened by 2 bases and J by 3 bases, with 7 bases between the two germline ends. Germline CDR1 MNHEY, CDR2 SVGAGI.

The J gene is TRBJ1-6, the V gene TRBV3-1 (or the pseudogene TRBV3-2); weak D call: TRBD1 (5 bases). The CDR3 has 17 amino acids. CDR1 is LGHDT and CDR2 is YNNKEL in the germline V gene (reference sequence). Trimming removed 1 base from V and 3 bases from J, with 13 bases in between. In nucleotides, the CDR3 is TGTGCCAGCAGCCAAGTGCGGGGGAGGCTCTATAATTCACCCCTCCACTTT. Protein product: CASSQVRGRLYNSPLHF.

The V gene is TRBV18, the J gene TRBJ1-6; TRBD1 matches 7 bases. CDR1 is KGHSH and CDR2 is LQKENI in the germline V gene. The CDR3 is 15 residues long. Trimming removed 4 bases from V and 7 bases from J; junction bases left unmatched: 7. CDR3 DNA sequence: TGTGCCAGCTCACTGATTGACAGGGTCAATTCACCCCTCCACTTT. It specifies CASSLIDRVNSPLHF.

This chain connects TRBV30 to TRBJ2-2, with 7 bases that match TRBD2. CDR1 is GTSNPN and CDR2 is SVGIG in the germline V gene (reference sequence). CDR3 size: 13 residues. V shed 1 base, J shed 8 bases, and the junction held 4 bases outside the gene matches. CDR3 in DNA: TGTGCCTGGAGTGAAGGACTAGTAGGGGAGCTGTTTTTT. As protein: CAWSEGLVGELFF.

CDR3 region: CASSLADRGIVGNTIYF. CDR3 in DNA: TGTGCCAGCAGCTTAGCCGACAGGGGTATCGTTGGAAACACCATATATTTT. The rearrangement links TRBV7-9 to TRBJ1-3; the match to TRBD1 covers 8 bases. With 0 bases clipped from V and 3 bases from J, the junction kept 7 bases outside the gene matches. The length of the CDR3 is 17 residues. Germline CDR1 SEHNR, CDR2 FQNEAQ (reference sequence).

This sequence joins TRBV2 and TRBJ1-1, with 8 bases aligning to TRBD1. V lost 3 bases, J lost 3 bases, and 0 bases stayed unmatched. The CDR3 has 13 residues. Germline values: CDR1 SNHLY, CDR2 FYNNEI. The CDR3 DNA reads as TGTGCCAGCAGTGAGGACAGGGACACTGAAGCTTTCTTT. It encodes CASSEDRDTEAFF.

V gene TRBV29-1 combines with J gene TRBJ2-6; 9 bases line up with TRBD1. The junction had 4 bases not matched to a gene; V was cut back by 4 bases and J by 0 bases. The germline V gene has CDR1 SQVTM and CDR2 ANQGSEA. The CDR3 totals 16 residues. CDR3 coding DNA: TGCAGCGTTGGCGGACAGGGGATCTCTGGGGCCAACGTCCTGACTTTC. The encoded protein is CSVGGQGISGANVLTF.

This chain uses TRBV19 with TRBJ1-2, with 7 nucleotides matching TRBD1. V trimming: 7 bases; J trimming: 6 bases; junction bases outside the gene matches: 5. CDR1 is LNHDA and CDR2 is SQIVND in the germline V gene (reference sequence). The CDR3 consists of 12 residues. In DNA, the CDR3 is TGTGCCAGTACCCGGGACAGACATGGCTACACCTTC. Amino acid sequence: CASTRDRHGYTF.

This CDR3 is CAIKRGLTGTSGSTDTQYF. Written as DNA, the CDR3 is TGTGCCATCAAGAGAGGTCTTACCGGGACTAGCGGGAGCACAGATACGCAGTATTTT. V is TRBV10-3 and J is TRBJ2-3, with 12 bases that match TRBD2. The trim removed 7 bases at V and 0 bases at J, leaving 14 bases unmatched. This CDR3 is 19 amino acids long. Looked up from germline, CDR1 is ENHRY and CDR2 is SYGVKD.

This chain uses TRBV19 with TRBJ1-1; D unresolved. The CDR3 has 14 residues. Trimming took 7 bases from V and 5 from J, leaving 17 bases between them. Germline values: CDR1 LNHDA, CDR2 SQIVND (reference sequence). This chain's CDR3 is CASKGFNPGTEAFF. For the CDR3, the DNA is TGTGCCAGTAAAGGGTTCAACCCGGGAACTGAAGCTTTCTTT. Filled out from reference TRBV19 and TRBJ1-1, the complete variable domain reads DGGITQSPKYLFRKEGQNVTLSCEQNLNHDAMYWYRQDPGQGLRLIYYSQIVNDFQKGDIAEGYSVSREKKESFPLTVTSAQKNPTAFYLCASKGFNPGTEAFFGQGTRLTVV.